This T cell receptor beta chain was captured by sequencing in a study of T cells in Graves' hyperthyroidism and ophthalmopathy. This CDR3 is 15 amino acids long. Between the trimmed V and J ends, which lost 5 bases and 0 bases, there was a span of 12 bases. Per the germline V gene, CDR1 is SGHVS and CDR2 is FQNEAQ. This clonotype appeared many times. Authors of the study amplified TCR beta CDR3 regions from RNA transcripts. HTBI primers were the set used in a first-round RT-PCR of the TCR CDR3. TCRdb processed the multiplex PCR reads anew with MiXCR; each CDR3 protein has one entry. The sample holds 300,000 to 400,000 distinct CDR3 sequences, roughly 15% seen once.

This sequence joins TRBV7-8 and TRBJ2-3; D gene ambiguous. The TCR was taken from a woman in her 30s with Graves' ophthalmopathy. Sequencing input: blood. The CDR3 DNA sequence: TGTGCCAGCAGCGCCGACGTACTTAGCACAGATACGCAGTATTTT. Its translation is CASSADVLSTDTQYF.